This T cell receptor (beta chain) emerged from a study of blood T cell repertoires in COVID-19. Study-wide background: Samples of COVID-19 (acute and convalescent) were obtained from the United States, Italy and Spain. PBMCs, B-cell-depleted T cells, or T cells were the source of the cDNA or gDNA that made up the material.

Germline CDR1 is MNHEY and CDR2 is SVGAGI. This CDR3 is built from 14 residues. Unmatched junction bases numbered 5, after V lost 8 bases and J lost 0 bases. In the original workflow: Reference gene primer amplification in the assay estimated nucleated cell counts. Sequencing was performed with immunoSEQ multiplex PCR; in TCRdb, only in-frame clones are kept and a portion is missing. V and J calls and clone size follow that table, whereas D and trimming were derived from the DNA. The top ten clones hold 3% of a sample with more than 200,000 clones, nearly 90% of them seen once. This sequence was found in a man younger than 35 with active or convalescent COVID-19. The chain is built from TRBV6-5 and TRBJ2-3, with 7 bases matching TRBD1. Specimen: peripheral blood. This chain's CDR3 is CASVGTASTDTQYF. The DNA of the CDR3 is TGTGCCAGCGTCGGGACAGCTAGCACAGATACGCAGTATTTT.